What follows describes a single T cell receptor (beta chain). Antigen specificity is unknown. This record comes from a study of lymphopenia after photon versus proton radiotherapy. Whole-study results and caveats: After lymphocyte nadir, photon-treated repertoires showed oligoclonal expansion, especially CD8+ Temra. Photon-treated patients lost naive T cells and TCR diversity; proton-treated stayed stable.

Using immunoSEQ multiplex PCR, the repertoire was profiled, and TCRdb retains in-frame clones only, with some absent. The sample shows about 45,000 clones, roughly 87% of them seen only once. The CDR3 extends over 14 amino acids. V was cut by 1 base and J by 2 bases, with 10 bases left in between. CDR1 and CDR2 from the germline V gene are SGHTS and YDEGEE. Sequenced material: peripheral blood, taken from a patient treated with photon-based radiotherapy. The V call is TRBV5-8, the J call TRBJ2-7; D assignment may be TRBD1 or TRBD2 (5 bases each). The sequence came from a man aged 35-49 years with gastric cancer. CDR3: CASSLWDGTYEQYF. In nucleotides, the CDR3 is TGTGCCAGCAGCTTGTGGGACGGTACCTACGAGCAGTACTTC.